This T cell receptor (beta chain) was documented in a study of blood T cell repertoires in COVID-19. At the level of the study: Acute and convalescent COVID-19 specimens originated in the United States, Italy and Spain.

Measured with immunoSEQ multiplex PCR; TCRdb has only the in-frame clones, and not every one. This repertoire shows 350,000 to 450,000 clones, roughly 91% found once; its top ten account for about 1.7%. The germline gives CDR1 SGHTA, CDR2 FQGTGA. The CDR3 is made up of 15 amino acids. The V and J ends lost 2 bases and 5 bases, in that order; junction bases with no gene match: 6. This clonotype was obtained from a woman in her 30s who had recovered from COVID-19. Sequencing was carried out using PBMCs or T cells enriched from blood (not recorded which). The chain carries TRBV7-3 and TRBJ2-1; 7 nucleotides agree with TRBD1. CDR3 in amino acids: CASSLLGGLNNEQFF. In DNA form, the CDR3 reads TGTGCCAGCAGCTTATTAGGGGGCCTGAACAATGAGCAGTTCTTC.